Here is one TCR beta chain with its context. Its target is unknown. The junction and the germline gene differ at one end; a read error may be behind it. By quantitative 5'-RACE with molecular barcodes, the TCR beta libraries were made. TCRdb re-analysed the 5' RACE reads in MiXCR, keeping a single row per CDR3 protein. Of some 240,000 distinct CDR3 sequences listed, 15% to 20% are singletons. These data come from a study of CD8 T cells in ankylosing spondylitis. Findings and limits, study-wide: Ankylosing spondylitis blood appeared to carry a characteristic TCR beta motif of roughly 8 highly homologous variants.

The sequence was obtained from a male donor with ankylosing spondylitis or in good health (not recorded which). Sequenced: blood, either unsorted or a sorted T cell fraction (not recorded which).

CDR3 nucleotides: TGTGCCATCAGCCCCGGACACCCCTACGAGCAGTACTTC. Amino acids: CAISPGHPYEQYF. The V and J genes are TRBV5-6 and TRBJ2-7, with D perhaps matching TRBD1 (5 bases). This CDR3 has 13 residues. The germline CDR1 and CDR2 sequences are SGHDT and YYEEEE.